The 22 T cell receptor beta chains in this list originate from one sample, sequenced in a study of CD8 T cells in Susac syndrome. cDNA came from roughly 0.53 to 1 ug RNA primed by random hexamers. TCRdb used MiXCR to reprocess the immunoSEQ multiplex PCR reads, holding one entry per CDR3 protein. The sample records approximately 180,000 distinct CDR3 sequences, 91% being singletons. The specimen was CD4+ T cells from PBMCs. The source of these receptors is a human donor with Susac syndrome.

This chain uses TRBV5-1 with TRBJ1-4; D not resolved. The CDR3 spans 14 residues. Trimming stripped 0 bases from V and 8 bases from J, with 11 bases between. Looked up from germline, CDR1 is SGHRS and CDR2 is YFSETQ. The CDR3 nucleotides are TGCGCCAGCAGCTTGGAGGCAGAGGAGGAAAAACTGTTTTTT. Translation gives CASSLEAEEEKLFF.

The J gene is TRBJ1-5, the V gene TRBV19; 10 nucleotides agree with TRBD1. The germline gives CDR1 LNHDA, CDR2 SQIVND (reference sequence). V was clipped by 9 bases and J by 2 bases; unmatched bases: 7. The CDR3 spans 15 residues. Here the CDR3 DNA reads TGTGCCAGCCGGGACAGGGGTAAGGGCAATCAGCCCCAGCATTTT. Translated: CASRDRGKGNQPQHF.

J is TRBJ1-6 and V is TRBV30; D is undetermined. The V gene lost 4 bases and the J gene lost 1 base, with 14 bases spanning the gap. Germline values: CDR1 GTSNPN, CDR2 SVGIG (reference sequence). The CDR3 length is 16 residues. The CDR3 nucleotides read TGTGCCTGGAAAGGCCCGGGGAGTTCCTATAATTCACCCCTCCACTTT. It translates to CAWKGPGSSYNSPLHF.

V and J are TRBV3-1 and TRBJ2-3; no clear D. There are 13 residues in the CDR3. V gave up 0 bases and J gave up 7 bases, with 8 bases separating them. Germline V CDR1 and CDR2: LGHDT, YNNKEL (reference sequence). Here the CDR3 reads CASSQEGTHTQYF. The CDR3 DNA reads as TGTGCCAGCAGCCAAGAGGGAACTCATACGCAGTATTTT.

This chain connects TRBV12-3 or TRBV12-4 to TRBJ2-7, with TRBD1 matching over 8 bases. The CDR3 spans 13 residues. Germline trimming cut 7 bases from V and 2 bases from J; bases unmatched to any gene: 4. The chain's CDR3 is CASNQQGAYEQYF. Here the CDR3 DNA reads TGTGCCAGCAATCAACAGGGGGCCTACGAGCAGTACTTC.

CDR3 sequence reads: CASSPIGATEAFF. The CDR3 bases are TGTGCCAGCTCACCAATCGGGGCCACTGAAGCTTTCTTT. The chain combines TRBV18 with TRBJ1-1, with D perhaps TRBD1 (5 bases). V was trimmed by 2 bases and J by 4 bases, leaving 8 bases between them. There are 13 residues in the CDR3. CDR1 and CDR2 from the germline V gene are KGHSH and LQKENI.

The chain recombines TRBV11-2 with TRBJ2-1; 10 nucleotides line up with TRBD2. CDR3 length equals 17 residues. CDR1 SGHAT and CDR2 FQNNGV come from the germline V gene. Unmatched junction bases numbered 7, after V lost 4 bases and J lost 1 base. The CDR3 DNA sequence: TGTGCCAGCAGCTCCCGAAATAGCGGGAGGTCCTACAATGAGCAGTTCTTC. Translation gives CASSSRNSGRSYNEQFF. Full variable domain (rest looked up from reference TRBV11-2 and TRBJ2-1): EAGVAQSPRYKIIEKRQSVAFWCNPISGHATLYWYQQILGQGPKLLIQFQNNGVVDDSQLPKDRFSAERLKGVDSTLKIQPAKLEDSAVYLCASSSRNSGRSYNEQFFGPGTRLTVL.

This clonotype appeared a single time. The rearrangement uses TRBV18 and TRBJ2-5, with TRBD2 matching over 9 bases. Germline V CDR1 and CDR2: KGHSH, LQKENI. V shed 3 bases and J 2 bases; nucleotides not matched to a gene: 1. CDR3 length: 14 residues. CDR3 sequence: CASSPGLAQETQYF. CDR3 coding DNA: TGTGCCAGCTCACCGGGACTAGCACAAGAGACCCAGTACTTC.

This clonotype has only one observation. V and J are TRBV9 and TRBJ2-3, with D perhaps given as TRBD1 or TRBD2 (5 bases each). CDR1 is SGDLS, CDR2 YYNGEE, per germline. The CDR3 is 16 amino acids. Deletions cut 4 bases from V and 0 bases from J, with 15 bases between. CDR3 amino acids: CASSNSPGPSTDTQYF. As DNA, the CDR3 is TGTGCCAGCAGCAACTCCCCGGGGCCTAGCACAGATACGCAGTATTTT.

In DNA, the CDR3 is TGCGCCAGCAGCTTATACACAGGGGAATATGGCTACACCTTC. Translated: CASSLYTGEYGYTF. This chain links TRBV5-1 with TRBJ1-2, with 7 bases matching TRBD1. The CDR3 totals 14 residues. V lost 2 bases, J lost 5 bases, and 6 bases stayed unmatched. CDR1 SGHRS and CDR2 YFSETQ come from the germline V gene.

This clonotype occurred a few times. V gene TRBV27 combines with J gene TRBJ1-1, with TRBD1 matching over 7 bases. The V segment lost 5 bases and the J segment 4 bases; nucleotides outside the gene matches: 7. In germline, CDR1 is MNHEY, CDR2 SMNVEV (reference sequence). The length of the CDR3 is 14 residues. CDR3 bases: TGTGCCAGCAGTCCACGACAGGGATTCACTGAAGCTTTCTTT. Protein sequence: CASSPRQGFTEAFF.

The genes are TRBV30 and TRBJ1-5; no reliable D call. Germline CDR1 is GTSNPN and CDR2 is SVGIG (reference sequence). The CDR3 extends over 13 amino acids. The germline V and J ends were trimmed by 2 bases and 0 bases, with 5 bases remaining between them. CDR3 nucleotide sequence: TGTGCCTGGAGTCCAAGTAGCAATCAGCCCCAGCATTTT. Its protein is CAWSPSSNQPQHF.

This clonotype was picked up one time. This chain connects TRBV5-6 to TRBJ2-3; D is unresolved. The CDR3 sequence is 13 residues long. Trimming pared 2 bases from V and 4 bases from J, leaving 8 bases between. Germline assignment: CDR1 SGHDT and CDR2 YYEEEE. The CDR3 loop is CASSLSLPDTQYF. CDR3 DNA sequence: TGTGCCAGCAGCTTATCGCTTCCAGATACGCAGTATTTT.

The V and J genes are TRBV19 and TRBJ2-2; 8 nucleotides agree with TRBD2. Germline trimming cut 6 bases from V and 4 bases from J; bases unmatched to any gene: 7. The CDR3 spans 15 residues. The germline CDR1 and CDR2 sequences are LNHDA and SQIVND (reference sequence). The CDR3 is CASRRIAGSTGELFF. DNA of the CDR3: TGTGCCAGTAGACGTATAGCGGGAAGCACCGGGGAGCTGTTTTTT. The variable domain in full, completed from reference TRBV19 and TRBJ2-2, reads DGGITQSPKYLFRKEGQNVTLSCEQNLNHDAMYWYRQDPGQGLRLIYYSQIVNDFQKGDIAEGYSVSREKKESFPLTVTSAQKNPTAFYLCASRRIAGSTGELFFGEGSRLTVL.

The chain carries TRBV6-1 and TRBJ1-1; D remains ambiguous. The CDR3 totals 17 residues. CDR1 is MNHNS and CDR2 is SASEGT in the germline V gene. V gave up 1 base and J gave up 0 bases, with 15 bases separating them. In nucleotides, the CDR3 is TGTGCCAGCAGTGAAGGATTGGGGAGCACCTTGAACACTGAAGCTTTCTTT. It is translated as CASSEGLGSTLNTEAFF.

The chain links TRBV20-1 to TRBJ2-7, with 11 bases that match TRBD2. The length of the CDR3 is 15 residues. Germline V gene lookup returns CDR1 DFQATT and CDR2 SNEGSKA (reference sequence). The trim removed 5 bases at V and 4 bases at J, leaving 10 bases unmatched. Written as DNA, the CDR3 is TGCAGTGCTGGAAAGACTAGCGGGACGTCATACGAGCAGTACTTC. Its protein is CSAGKTSGTSYEQYF.

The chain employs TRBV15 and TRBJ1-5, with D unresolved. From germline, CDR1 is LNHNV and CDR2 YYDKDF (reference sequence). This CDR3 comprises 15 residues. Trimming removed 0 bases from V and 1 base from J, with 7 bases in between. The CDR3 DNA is TGTGCCACCAGCAGAGACAGGTTGAGCAATCAGCCCCAGCATTTT. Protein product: CATSRDRLSNQPQHF.

CDR3 bases: TGTGCCAGCAGTCGTGCGTTTGACCCCCGGGATGGCTACACCTTC. Translated, it gives CASSRAFDPRDGYTF. The gene calls are TRBV27 and TRBJ1-2; D not certain. The V gene's germline CDR1 is MNHEY and CDR2 SMNVEV (reference sequence). V lost 5 bases to trimming and J lost 6 bases, with 19 bases between them. The CDR3 runs 15 residues.

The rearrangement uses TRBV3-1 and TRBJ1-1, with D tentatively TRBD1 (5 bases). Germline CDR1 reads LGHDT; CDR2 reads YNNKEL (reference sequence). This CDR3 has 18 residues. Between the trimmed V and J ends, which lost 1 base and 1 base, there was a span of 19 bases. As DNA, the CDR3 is TGTGCCAGCAGCCAAGTTCCCGGGGCGGATCTGGGGAACACTGAAGCTTTCTTT. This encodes CASSQVPGADLGNTEAFF.

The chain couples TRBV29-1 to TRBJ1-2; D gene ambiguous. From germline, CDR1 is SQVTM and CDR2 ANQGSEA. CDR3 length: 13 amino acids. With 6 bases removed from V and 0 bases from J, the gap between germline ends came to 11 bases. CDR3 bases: TGCAGCGTCACCTTGTCCCCTAACTATGGCTACACCTTC. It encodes CSVTLSPNYGYTF. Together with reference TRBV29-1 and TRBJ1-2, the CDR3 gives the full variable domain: SAVISQKPSRDICQRGTSLTIQCQVDSQVTMMFWYRQQPGQSLTLIATANQGSEATYESGFVIDKFPISRPNLTFSTLTVSNMSPEDSSIYLCSVTLSPNYGYTFGSGTRLTVV.

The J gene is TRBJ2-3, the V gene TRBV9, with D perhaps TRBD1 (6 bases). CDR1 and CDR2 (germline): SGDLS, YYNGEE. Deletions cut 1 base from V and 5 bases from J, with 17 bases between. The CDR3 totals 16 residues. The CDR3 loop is CASSVRDGRGRDTQYF. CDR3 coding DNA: TGTGCCAGCAGCGTAAGAGATGGCAGGGGACGAGATACGCAGTATTTT.

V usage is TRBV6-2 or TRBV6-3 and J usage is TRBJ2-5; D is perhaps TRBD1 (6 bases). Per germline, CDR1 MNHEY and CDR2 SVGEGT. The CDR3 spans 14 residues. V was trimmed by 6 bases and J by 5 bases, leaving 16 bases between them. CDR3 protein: CASRPTGSGETQYF. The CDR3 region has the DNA TGTGCCAGCAGACCTACAGGGTCGGGGGAGACCCAGTACTTC.